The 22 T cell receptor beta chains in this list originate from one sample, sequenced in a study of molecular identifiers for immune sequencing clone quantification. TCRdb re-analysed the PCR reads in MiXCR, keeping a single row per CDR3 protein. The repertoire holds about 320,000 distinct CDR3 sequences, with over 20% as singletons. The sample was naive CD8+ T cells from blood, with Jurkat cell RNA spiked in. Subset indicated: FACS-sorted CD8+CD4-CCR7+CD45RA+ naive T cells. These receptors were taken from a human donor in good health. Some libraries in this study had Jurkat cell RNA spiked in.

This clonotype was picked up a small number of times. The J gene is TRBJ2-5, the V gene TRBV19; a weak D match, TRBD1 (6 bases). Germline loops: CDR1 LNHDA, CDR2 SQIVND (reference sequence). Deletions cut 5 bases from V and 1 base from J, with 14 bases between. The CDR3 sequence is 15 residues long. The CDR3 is CASSPEDSSQETQYF. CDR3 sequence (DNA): TGTGCCAGTAGTCCGGAGGACAGCTCCCAAGAGACCCAGTACTTC. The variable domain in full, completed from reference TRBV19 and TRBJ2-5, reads DGGITQSPKYLFRKEGQNVTLSCEQNLNHDAMYWYRQDPGQGLRLIYYSQIVNDFQKGDIAEGYSVSREKKESFPLTVTSAQKNPTAFYLCASSPEDSSQETQYFGPGTRLLVL.

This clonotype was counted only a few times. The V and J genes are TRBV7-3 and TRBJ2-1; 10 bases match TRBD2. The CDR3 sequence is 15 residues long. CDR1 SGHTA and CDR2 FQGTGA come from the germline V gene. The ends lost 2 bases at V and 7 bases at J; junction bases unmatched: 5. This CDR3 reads CASSLLAGEMNEQFF. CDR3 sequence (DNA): TGTGCCAGCAGCTTACTAGCGGGAGAGATGAATGAGCAGTTCTTC.

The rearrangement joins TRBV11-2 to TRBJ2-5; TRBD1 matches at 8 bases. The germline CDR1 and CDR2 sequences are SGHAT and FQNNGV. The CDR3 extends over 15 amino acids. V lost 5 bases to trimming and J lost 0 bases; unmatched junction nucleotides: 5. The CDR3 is CASSIGTGYQETQYF. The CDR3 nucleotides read TGTGCCAGCAGCATAGGGACAGGATACCAAGAGACCCAGTACTTC.

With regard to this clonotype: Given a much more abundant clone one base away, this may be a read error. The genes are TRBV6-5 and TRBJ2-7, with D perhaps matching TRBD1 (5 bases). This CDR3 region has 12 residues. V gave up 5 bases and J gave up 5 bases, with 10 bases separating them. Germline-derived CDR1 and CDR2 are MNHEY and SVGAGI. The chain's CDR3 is CASSPDSHEQYF. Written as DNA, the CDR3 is TGTGCCAGCAGTCCCGACAGTCACGAGCAGTACTTC.

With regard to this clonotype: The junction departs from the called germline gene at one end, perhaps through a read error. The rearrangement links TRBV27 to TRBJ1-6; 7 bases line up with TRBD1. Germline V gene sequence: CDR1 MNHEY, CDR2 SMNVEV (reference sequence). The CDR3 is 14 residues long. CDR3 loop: CASSLTGVNSPPHF. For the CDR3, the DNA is TGTGCCAGCAGTTTAACAGGGGTAAATTCGCCCCCCCACTTT.

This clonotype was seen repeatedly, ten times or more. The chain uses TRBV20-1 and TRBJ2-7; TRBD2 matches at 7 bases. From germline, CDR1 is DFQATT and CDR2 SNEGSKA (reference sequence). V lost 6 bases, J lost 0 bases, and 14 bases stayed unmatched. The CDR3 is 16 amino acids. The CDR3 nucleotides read TGCAGTGCGAACGCTCCCCGGACTAGTCGCTCCTACGAGCAGTACTTC. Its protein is CSANAPRTSRSYEQYF.

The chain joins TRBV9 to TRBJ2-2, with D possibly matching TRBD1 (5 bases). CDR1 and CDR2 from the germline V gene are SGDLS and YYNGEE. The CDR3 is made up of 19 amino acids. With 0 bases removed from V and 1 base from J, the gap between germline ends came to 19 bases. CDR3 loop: CASSVGRGRFGGNTGELFF. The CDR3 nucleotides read TGTGCCAGCAGCGTAGGTAGGGGCCGTTTTGGCGGGAACACCGGGGAGCTGTTTTTT.

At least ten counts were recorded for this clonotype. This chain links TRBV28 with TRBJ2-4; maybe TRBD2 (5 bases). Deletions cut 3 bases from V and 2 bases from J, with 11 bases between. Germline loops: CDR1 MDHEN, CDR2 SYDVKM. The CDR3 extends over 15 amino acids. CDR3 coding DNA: TGTGCCAGCAGTTTGTTCCAGCGGTCCAAAAACATTCAGTACTTC. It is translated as CASSLFQRSKNIQYF.

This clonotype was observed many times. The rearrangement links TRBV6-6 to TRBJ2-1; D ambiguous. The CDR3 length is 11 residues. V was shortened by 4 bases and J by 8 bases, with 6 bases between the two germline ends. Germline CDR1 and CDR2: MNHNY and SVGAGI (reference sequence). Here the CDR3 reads CASSSWDEQFF. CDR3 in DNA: TGTGCCAGCAGTTCTTGGGATGAGCAGTTCTTC.

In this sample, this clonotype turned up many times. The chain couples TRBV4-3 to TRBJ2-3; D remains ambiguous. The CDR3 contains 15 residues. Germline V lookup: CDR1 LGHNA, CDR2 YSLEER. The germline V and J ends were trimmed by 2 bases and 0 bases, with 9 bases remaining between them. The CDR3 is CASSQWLKSTDTQYF. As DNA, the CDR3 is TGCGCCAGCAGCCAATGGCTTAAAAGCACAGATACGCAGTATTTT.

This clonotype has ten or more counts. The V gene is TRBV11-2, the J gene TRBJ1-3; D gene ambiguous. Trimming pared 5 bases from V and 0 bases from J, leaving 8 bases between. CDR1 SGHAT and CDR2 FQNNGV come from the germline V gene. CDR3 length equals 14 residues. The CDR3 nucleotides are TGTGCCAGCAGCAGCATGAGCTCTGGAAACACCATATATTTT. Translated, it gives CASSSMSSGNTIYF.

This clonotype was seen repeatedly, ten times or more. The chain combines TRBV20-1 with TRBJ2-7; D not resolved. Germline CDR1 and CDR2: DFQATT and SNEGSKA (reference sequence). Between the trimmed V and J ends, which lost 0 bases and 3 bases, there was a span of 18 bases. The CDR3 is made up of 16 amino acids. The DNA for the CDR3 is TGCAGTGCTAGAGATCCGGAATCCTCCCGAGTCTACGAGCAGTACTTC. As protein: CSARDPESSRVYEQYF.

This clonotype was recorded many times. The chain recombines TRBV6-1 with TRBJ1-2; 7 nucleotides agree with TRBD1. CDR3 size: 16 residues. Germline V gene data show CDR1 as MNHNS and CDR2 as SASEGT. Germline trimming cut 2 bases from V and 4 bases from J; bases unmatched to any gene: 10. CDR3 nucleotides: TGTGCCAGCAGTGAATGGAGACAGGGACCCTCCTATGGCTACACCTTC. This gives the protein CASSEWRQGPSYGYTF.

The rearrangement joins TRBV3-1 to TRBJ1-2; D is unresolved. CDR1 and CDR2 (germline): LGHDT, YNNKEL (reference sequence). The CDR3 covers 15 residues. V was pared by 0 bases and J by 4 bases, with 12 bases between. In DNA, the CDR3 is TGTGCCAGCAGCCAAGATCTTACGGCAGTCTATGGCTACACCTTC. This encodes CASSQDLTAVYGYTF.

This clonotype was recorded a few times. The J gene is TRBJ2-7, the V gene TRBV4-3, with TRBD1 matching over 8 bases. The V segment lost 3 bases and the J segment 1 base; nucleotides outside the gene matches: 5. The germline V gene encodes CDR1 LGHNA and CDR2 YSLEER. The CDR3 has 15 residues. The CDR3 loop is CASSHGTGGSYEQYF. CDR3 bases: TGCGCCAGCAGCCACGGGACAGGAGGGTCCTACGAGCAGTACTTC.

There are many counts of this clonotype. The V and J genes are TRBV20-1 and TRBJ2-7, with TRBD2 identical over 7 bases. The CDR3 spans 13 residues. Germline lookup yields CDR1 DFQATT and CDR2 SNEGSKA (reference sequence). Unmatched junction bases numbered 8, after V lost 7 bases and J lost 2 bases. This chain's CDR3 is CSDRLAATYEQYF. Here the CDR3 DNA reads TGCAGTGACCGACTAGCTGCAACCTACGAGCAGTACTTC.

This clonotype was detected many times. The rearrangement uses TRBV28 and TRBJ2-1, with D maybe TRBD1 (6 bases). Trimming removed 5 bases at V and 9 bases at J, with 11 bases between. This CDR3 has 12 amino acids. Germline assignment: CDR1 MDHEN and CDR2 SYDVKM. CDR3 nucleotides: TGTGCCAGCAGTACACAGGGTACTGAGCAGTTCTTC. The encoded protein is CASSTQGTEQFF.

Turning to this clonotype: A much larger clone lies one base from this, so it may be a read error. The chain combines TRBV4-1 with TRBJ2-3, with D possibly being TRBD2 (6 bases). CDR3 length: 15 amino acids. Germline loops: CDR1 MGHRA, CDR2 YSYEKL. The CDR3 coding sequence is TGCGCCGGCAGCCAAGTGGGGGGAGGCACAGATACGCAGTATTTT. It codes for CAGSQVGGGTDTQYF.

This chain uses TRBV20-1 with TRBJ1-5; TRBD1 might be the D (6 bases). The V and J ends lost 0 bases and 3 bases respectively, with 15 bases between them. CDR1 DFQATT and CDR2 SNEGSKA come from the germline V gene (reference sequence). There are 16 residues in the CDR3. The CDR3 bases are TGCAGTGCTAGAGATTCCAGGACAGCAAACAATCAGCCCCAGCATTTT. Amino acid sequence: CSARDSRTANNQPQHF.

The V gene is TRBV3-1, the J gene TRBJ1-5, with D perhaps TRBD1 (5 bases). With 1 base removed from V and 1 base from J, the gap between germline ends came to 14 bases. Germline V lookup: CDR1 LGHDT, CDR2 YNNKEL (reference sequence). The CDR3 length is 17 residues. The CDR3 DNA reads TGTGCCAGCAGCCAAGGGTTCCGGCAGGGAAGCAATCAGCCCCAGCATTTT. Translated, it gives CASSQGFRQGSNQPQHF.

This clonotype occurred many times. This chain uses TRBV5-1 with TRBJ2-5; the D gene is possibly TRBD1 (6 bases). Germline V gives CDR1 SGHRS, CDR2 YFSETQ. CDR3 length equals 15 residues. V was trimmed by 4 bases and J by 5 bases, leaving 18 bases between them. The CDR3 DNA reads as TGCGCCAGCAGCCCGGAACAGGACAGTGTGGAGACCCAGTACTTC. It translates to CASSPEQDSVETQYF.

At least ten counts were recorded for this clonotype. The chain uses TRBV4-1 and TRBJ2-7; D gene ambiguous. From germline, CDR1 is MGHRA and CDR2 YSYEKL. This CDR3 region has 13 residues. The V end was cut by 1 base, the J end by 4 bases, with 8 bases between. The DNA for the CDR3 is TGCGCCAGCAGCCAAGGCCTGGGGTACGAGCAGTACTTC. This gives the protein CASSQGLGYEQYF.